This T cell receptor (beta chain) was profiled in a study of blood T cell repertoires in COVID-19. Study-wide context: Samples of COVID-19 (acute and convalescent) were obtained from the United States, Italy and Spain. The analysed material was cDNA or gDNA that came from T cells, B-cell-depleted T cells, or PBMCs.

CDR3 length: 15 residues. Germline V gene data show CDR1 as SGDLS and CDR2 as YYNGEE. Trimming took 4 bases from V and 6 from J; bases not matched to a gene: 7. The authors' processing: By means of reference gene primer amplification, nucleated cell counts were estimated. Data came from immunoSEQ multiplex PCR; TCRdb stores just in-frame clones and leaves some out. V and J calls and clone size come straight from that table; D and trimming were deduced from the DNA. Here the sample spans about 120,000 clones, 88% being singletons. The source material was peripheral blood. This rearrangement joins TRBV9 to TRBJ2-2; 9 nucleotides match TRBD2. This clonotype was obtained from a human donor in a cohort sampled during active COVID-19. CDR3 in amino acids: CASSFSGTSPGELFF. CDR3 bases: TGTGCCAGCAGCTTTTCCGGGACTAGCCCCGGGGAGCTGTTTTTT.